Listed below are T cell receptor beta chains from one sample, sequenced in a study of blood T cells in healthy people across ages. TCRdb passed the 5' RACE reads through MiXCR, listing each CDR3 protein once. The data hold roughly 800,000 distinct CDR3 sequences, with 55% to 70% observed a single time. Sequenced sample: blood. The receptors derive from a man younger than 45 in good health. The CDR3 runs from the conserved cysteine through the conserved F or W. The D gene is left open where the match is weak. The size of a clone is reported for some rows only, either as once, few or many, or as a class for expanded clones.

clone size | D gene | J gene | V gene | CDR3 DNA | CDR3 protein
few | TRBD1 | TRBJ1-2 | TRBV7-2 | TGTGCCAGCAGCTTAGGTGCAGGACAGGGTTATGGCTACACCTTC | CASSLGAGQGYGYTF
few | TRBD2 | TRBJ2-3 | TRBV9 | TGTGCCAGCAGCTCTAATAGCGGGAGCCCAGATACGCAGTATTTT | CASSSNSGSPDTQYF
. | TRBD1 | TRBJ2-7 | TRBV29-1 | TGCAGCGTCGAATCCCGGGACAGGGGATTCTACGAGCAGTACTTC | CSVESRDRGFYEQYF
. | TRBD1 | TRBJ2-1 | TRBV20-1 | TGCAGTGCTAGAGACAGCCGAAACAGGGGGAACTACAATGAGCAGTTCTTC | CSARDSRNRGNYNEQFF
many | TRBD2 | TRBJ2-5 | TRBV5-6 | TGTGCCAGCAGCTTGCTGGTGGGACTAGACCAAGAGACCCAGTACTTC | CASSLLVGLDQETQYF
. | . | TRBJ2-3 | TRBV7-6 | TGTGCCAGCAGCTTAACGGGGAAGATCAGCACAGATACGCAGTATTTT | CASSLTGKISTDTQYF
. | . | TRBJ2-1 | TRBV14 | TGTGCCAGCAGCCAAGATAACCGGCGAGAGCAGTTCTTC | CASSQDNRREQFF
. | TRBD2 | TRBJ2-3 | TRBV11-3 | TGTGCCAGCAGCTTAGGACGCGCGGGGGGCTTCACAGATACGCAGTATTTT | CASSLGRAGGFTDTQYF
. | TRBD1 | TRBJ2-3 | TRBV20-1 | TGCAGTGCTCGACCGGGGACAGACTTTCTCACAGATACGCAGTATTTT | CSARPGTDFLTDTQYF
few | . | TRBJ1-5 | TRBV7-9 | TGTGCCAGCAGCCAGGACCCGGCTCAGCCCCAGCATTTT | CASSQDPAQPQHF
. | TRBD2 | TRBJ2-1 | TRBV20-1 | TGCAGTGCCTCGGGGGGGTTATTTGGGCAGTTCTTC | CSASGGLFGQFF
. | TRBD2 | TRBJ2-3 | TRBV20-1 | TGCAGTGCCCCACCCTCCAGCGGGGTGCAGTATTTT | CSAPPSSGVQYF
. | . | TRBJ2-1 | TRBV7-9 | TGTGCCAGCAGCCCAACCGACGGAGACAATGAGCAGTTCTTC | CASSPTDGDNEQFF
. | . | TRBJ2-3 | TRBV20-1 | TGCAGTGCTATTACTCCGGAGGGTGGCACAGATACGCAGTATTTT | CSAITPEGGTDTQYF
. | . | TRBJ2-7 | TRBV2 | TGTGCCAGCGATAATCCGGAAGAAAGGCAGTACTTC | CASDNPEERQYF
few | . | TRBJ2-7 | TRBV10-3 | TGTGCCATCCTTCGGGACTTAGGGTACGAGCAGTACTTC | CAILRDLGYEQYF
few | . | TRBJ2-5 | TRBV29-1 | TGCAGCGTTGAGGAGGGGGGACGGGAAGAGACCCAGTACTTC | CSVEEGGREETQYF
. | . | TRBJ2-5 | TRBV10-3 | TGTGCCATCAGTGATGGCGAGACCCAGTACTTC | CAISDGETQYF
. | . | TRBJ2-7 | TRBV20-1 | TGCAGTGCTTTCGGGGCGACCTACGAGCAGTACTTC | CSAFGATYEQYF
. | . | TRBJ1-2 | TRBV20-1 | TGCAGTGCTAAAGCCCCGCCCGGTTCTAACTATGGCTACACCTTC | CSAKAPPGSNYGYTF
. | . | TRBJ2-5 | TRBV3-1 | TGTGCCAGCAGCCAGGATCCCCTCGCTAAGCCGTACTTC | CASSQDPLAKPYF
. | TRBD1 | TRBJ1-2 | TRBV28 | TGTGCCAGCAGTCTCCTGGACAGGGTGTATGGCTACACCTTC | CASSLLDRVYGYTF
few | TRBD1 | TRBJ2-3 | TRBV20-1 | TGCAGTGCTAGAGATAAGGGGGCAGGGGGCTGGGGTAGCACAGATACGCAGTATTTT | CSARDKGAGGWGSTDTQYF